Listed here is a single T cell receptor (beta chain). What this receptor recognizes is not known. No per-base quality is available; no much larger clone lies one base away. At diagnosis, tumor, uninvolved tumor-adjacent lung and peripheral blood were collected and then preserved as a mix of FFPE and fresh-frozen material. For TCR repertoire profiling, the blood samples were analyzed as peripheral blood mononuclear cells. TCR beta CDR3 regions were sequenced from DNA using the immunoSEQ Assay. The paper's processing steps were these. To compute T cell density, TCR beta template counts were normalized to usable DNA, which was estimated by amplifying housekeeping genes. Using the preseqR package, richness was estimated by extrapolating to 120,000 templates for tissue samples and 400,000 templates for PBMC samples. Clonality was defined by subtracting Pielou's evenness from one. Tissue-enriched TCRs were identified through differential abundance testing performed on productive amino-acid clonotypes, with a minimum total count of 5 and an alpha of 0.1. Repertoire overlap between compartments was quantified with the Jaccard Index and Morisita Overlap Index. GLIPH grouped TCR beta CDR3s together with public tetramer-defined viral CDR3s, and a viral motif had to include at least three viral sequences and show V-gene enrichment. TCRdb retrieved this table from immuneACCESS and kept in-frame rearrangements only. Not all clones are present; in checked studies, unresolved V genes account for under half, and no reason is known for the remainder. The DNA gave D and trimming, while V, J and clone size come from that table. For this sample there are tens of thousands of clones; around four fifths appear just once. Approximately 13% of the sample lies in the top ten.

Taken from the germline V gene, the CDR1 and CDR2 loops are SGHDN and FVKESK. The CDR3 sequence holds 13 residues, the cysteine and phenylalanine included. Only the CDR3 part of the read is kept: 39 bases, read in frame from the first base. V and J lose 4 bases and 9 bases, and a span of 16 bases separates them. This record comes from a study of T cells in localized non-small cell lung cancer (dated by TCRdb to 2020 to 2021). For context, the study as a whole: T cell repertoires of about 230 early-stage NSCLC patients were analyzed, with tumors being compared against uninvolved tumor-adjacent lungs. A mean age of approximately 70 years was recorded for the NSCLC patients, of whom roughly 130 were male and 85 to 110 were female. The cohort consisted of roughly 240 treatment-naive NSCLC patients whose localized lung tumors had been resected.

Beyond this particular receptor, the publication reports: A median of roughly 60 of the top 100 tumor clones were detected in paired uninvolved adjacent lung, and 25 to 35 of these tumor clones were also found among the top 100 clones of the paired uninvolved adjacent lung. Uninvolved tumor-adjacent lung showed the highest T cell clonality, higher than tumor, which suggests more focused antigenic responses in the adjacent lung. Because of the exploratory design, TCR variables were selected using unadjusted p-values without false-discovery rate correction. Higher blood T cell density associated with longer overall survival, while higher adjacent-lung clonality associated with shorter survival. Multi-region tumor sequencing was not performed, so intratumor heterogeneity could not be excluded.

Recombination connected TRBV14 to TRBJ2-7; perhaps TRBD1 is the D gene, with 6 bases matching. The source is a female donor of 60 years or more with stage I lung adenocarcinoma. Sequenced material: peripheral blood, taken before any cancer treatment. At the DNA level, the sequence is TGTGCCAGCAGCCCCGACGCGGCAGGGGCGCAGTACTTC. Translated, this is CASSPDAAGAQYF.